This T cell receptor beta chain came from a study of post-analysis software for immune sequencing data. Points from the study as a whole: People with multiple sclerosis had a significantly lower normalized Chao1 diversity than controls did. Samples sharing a preparation batch grouped tightly together when assessed by F measure. With TRBV5-6, TRBV5-1 and TRBV20-1 included, a handful of TRBV segments were more frequent in patients than in controls.

Of note for this clonotype: What it binds is unknown.

The ends were cut back, 6 bases at V and 3 bases at J, with 12 bases in the middle. This CDR3 contains 13 residues. Each TCR beta cDNA library carried unique molecular identifiers. TCRdb re-derived calls from the PCR reads in MiXCR, one entry per CDR3 protein. The sample yields 750,000 to 950,000 distinct CDR3 sequences, about 57% seen once. The TCR comes from a girl aged 5-17 years with multiple sclerosis. The sample consisted of blood. This chain links TRBV12-3 or TRBV12-4 with TRBJ2-7; D may be TRBD1 (5 bases). The CDR3 here is CASSIGADYEQYF. The CDR3 DNA reads TGTGCCAGCAGCATTGGGGCAGACTACGAGCAGTACTTC.